Listed below are T cell receptor beta chains from one sample, sequenced in a study of PD-L1 blockade in urothelial cancer. The table came from immunoSEQ multiplex PCR; TCRdb's copy has only in-frame clones and leaves some out. The sample lists some 47,000 clones, about four fifths occurring once. Material: PBMCs, obtained around atezolizumab (anti-PD-L1) treatment. These receptors were taken from a man aged 70 or older with urothelial cancer. CDR3s include the opening cysteine and the closing phenylalanine or tryptophan.

v_gene: TRBV10-3
CDR3aa: CAISESTATNEKLFF

v_gene: TRBV30
CDR3aa: CAWSVNRLGAGGGYTF

v_gene: TRBV19
CDR3aa: CASSPGQGAFTGELFF

v_gene: TRBV21-1
CDR3aa: CASSETSGRINEQYF

v_gene: TRBV5-5
CDR3aa: CASSSIVGQGSYEQYF

v_gene: TRBV15
CDR3aa: CATSRARTGSNTEAFF

v_gene: TRBV9
CDR3aa: CASSKRLLSSSYNEQFF

v_gene: TRBV5-6
CDR3aa: CASSLARDSYGYTF

v_gene: TRBV2
CDR3aa: CASGRRTGHNEKLFF

v_gene: TRBV19
CDR3aa: CATGFGPSGSPLHF

v_gene: TRBV4-1
CDR3aa: CASSQERGGFQETQYF

v_gene: TRBV5-1
CDR3aa: CASSLAGGTRSPLHF

v_gene: TRBV7-2
CDR3aa: CASSLGQGETQYF

v_gene: TRBV9
CDR3aa: CASSPRQGVPGYTF

v_gene: TRBV7-9
CDR3aa: CASSRNSPQDSVEF

v_gene: TRBV28
CDR3aa: CASIPPGGYQPQHF

v_gene: TRBV28
CDR3aa: CASSSKRQGQETQYF

v_gene: TRBV6-1
CDR3aa: CASQGTYGYTF

v_gene: TRBV4-2
CDR3aa: CASSQLSAGEQFF

v_gene: TRBV9
CDR3aa: CASSTGATNEKLFF

v_gene: TRBV2
CDR3aa: CASSQFQGLSYGYTF

v_gene: TRBV5-8
CDR3aa: CASSWGDRHQETQYF

v_gene: TRBV7-6
CDR3aa: CASTSDSNYGYTF

v_gene: TRBV5-1
CDR3aa: CASSLDNRVIYGYTF

v_gene: TRBV5-1
CDR3aa: CASSLEGGWGPGANVLTF

v_gene: TRBV2
CDR3aa: CASRRQGEAYEQYF

v_gene: TRBV4-1
CDR3aa: CASSQVHSERLGQPQHF

v_gene: TRBV7-2
CDR3aa: CASSLGQTSEAKNIQYF

v_gene: TRBV19
CDR3aa: CASSIVGGTEQFF

v_gene: TRBV4-3
CDR3aa: CASSGVDRLGGYTF

v_gene: TRBV7-2
CDR3aa: CASSLQGARITEAFF

v_gene: TRBV7-2
CDR3aa: CASNLRGNTEAFF

v_gene: TRBV29-1
CDR3aa: CSATGTQSSYEQYF

v_gene: TRBV7-9
CDR3aa: CASSSLGRVGNEQFF

v_gene: TRBV5-1
CDR3aa: CASSSVGGTGNTIYF

v_gene: TRBV12-2
CDR3aa: CASRQGLGNIQYF

v_gene: TRBV5-4
CDR3aa: CASSLRQGPPTF

v_gene: TRBV29-1
CDR3aa: CSVMFGGTEAFF

v_gene: TRBV7-2
CDR3aa: CASSIIGVGEQFF

v_gene: TRBV28
CDR3aa: CASSRTSPEQFF

v_gene: TRBV6-1
CDR3aa: CASKDRTGVTEAFF

v_gene: TRBV7-2
CDR3aa: CASSLEISGGTNEKLFF

v_gene: TRBV18
CDR3aa: CASSTGRGEQYF

v_gene: TRBV9
CDR3aa: CASSSLAGGPGTDTQYF

v_gene: TRBV5-4
CDR3aa: CATGSGVGIQPQHF

v_gene: TRBV5-1
CDR3aa: CASSLTGGAFYGYTF